Below, 23 T cell receptor beta chains from the same sample are listed, as sequenced in a study of blood T cell repertoires in COVID-19. Measured with immunoSEQ multiplex PCR; TCRdb has only the in-frame clones, and not every one. This table has about 150,000 clones, roughly 82% appearing once. Sequences were obtained from peripheral blood. The receptors shown here come from a man aged 65 to 79 with acute or convalescent COVID-19.

The chain employs TRBV5-4 and TRBJ2-7; D is undetermined. The CDR3 runs to 15 residues. CDR1 and CDR2 from the germline V gene are SGHNT and YYREEE (reference sequence). With 4 bases removed from V and 7 bases from J, the gap between germline ends came to 21 bases. DNA of the CDR3: TGTGCCAGCAGCCCGGCTGGCGGTCGCACTCAAGAGCAGTACTTC. Its protein is CASSPAGGRTQEQYF.

The rearrangement joins TRBV25-1 to TRBJ1-1; weak D call: TRBD1 (5 bases). V was cut by 1 base and J by 4 bases, with 10 bases left in between. From germline, CDR1 is MGHDK and CDR2 SYGVNS. The CDR3 is 14 amino acids. This CDR3 reads CASSEWGEFTEAFF. The CDR3 DNA reads TGTGCCAGCAGTGAATGGGGGGAATTCACTGAAGCTTTCTTT.

The chain links TRBV28 to TRBJ2-7; D perhaps matches TRBD2 (5 bases). The CDR3 contains 15 residues. Germline V gene lookup returns CDR1 MDHEN and CDR2 SYDVKM. The ends were cut back, 6 bases at V and 1 base at J, with 16 bases in the middle. The DNA for the CDR3 is TGTGCCAGCAGCCCTTGGGGAGTAGGGTCCTACGAGCAGTACTTC. Its translation: CASSPWGVGSYEQYF.

The CDR3 DNA is TGTGCCAGCCTCATAGCGGGGGGGTGGCCGAACACCGGGGAGCTGTTTTTT. This sequence encodes CASLIAGGWPNTGELFF. The chain uses TRBV27 and TRBJ2-2; TRBD2 aligns across 11 bases. Germline values: CDR1 MNHEY, CDR2 SMNVEV (reference sequence). The ends lost 8 bases at V and 0 bases at J; junction bases unmatched: 8. This CDR3 region has 17 residues.

There are a few counts of this clone. The chain combines TRBV3-1 (or the pseudogene TRBV3-2) with TRBJ2-1, with 7 bases lining up with TRBD2. Germline trimming cut 3 bases from V and 7 bases from J; bases unmatched to any gene: 9. The V gene's germline CDR1 is LGHDT and CDR2 YNNKEL (reference sequence). The CDR3 runs to 15 residues. The CDR3 here is CASSQGGLPWNEQFF. The CDR3 DNA sequence: TGTGCCAGCAGCCAGGGGGGACTACCGTGGAATGAGCAGTTCTTC.

The chain couples TRBV6-5 to TRBJ2-1; no clear D. Germline V gene sequence: CDR1 MNHEY, CDR2 SVGAGI. V was clipped by 0 bases and J by 4 bases, with 10 bases between them. CDR3 length equals 15 residues. CDR3 sequence reads: CASSYSVVGYNEQFF. In DNA, the CDR3 is TGTGCCAGCAGTTACTCGGTTGTCGGGTACAATGAGCAGTTCTTC.

CDR3 in amino acids: CASSPDLSGGGGYTF. CDR3 coding DNA: TGCGCCAGCAGCCCCGATCTAAGTGGAGGTGGTGGCTACACCTTC. The chain employs TRBV5-1 and TRBJ1-2; the D is unclear. This CDR3 contains 15 residues. Germline CDR1 SGHRS, CDR2 YFSETQ. V lost 4 bases to trimming and J lost 7 bases, with 20 bases between them.

The count of this clone is one. The rearrangement links TRBV6-5 to TRBJ1-1, with a tentative D call TRBD1 (5 bases). Trimming removed 6 bases from V and 5 bases from J, with 16 bases in between. This CDR3 has 14 amino acids. Per germline, CDR1 MNHEY and CDR2 SVGAGI. As DNA, the CDR3 is TGTGCCAGCAGGGGGAGGGGCCCTCGAACTGAAGCTTTCTTT. Its protein product is CASRGRGPRTEAFF.

V usage is TRBV6-1 and J usage is TRBJ2-1, with D unclear. This CDR3 region has 16 residues. V dropped 1 base and J dropped 3 bases, with 13 bases sitting between them. Germline assignment: CDR1 MNHNS and CDR2 SASEGT. Here the CDR3 reads CASSEGAIQVYNEQFF. Written as DNA, the CDR3 is TGTGCCAGCAGTGAAGGGGCAATTCAGGTCTACAATGAGCAGTTCTTC.

The rearrangement joins TRBV19 to TRBJ1-1; D might be TRBD1 (5 bases). Germline V lookup: CDR1 LNHDA, CDR2 SQIVND (reference sequence). V was cut by 5 bases and J by 0 bases, with 16 bases left in between. This CDR3 comprises 16 residues. CDR3 region: CASSSGLAGMNTEAFF. CDR3 bases: TGTGCCAGTAGTTCGGGGCTGGCGGGAATGAACACTGAAGCTTTCTTT.

The chain links TRBV7-9 to TRBJ2-1; a possible D gene is TRBD2 (6 bases). CDR1 SEHNR and CDR2 FQNEAQ come from the germline V gene (reference sequence). V lost 5 bases and J 7 bases, leaving 12 bases between the germline ends. This CDR3 region has 13 residues. The CDR3 loop reads CASSLGLLNEQFF. CDR3 nucleotide sequence: TGTGCCAGCAGCCTGGGACTCCTAAATGAGCAGTTCTTC.

V gene TRBV5-4 combines with J gene TRBJ2-7, with TRBD1 identical over 9 bases. This CDR3 spans 14 amino acids. The germline V gene has CDR1 SGHNT and CDR2 YYREEE (reference sequence). The V gene end was trimmed by 2 bases and the J gene end by 2 bases; junction bases not matched to a gene: 2. The CDR3 coding sequence is TGTGCCAGCAGCTTCGGGGACAGGGCCTACGAGCAGTACTTC. Its protein product is CASSFGDRAYEQYF.

The chain employs TRBV19 and TRBJ2-5; the D gene is possibly TRBD1 (7 bases). In germline, CDR1 is LNHDA, CDR2 SQIVND (reference sequence). V lost 4 bases and J lost 1, with 16 bases in between. CDR3 length equals 16 residues. CDR3 sequence reads: CASSTGQEGSQETQYF. In nucleotides, the CDR3 is TGTGCCAGTAGTACCGGACAGGAGGGGTCCCAAGAGACCCAGTACTTC.

The genes are TRBV28 and TRBJ1-5, with 10 nucleotides matching TRBD1. J lost 4 bases, V lost 5 bases, and 5 bases had no gene match. This CDR3 has 15 residues. Per germline, CDR1 MDHEN and CDR2 SYDVKM. CDR3 coding DNA: TGTGCCAGCAGTCGGGGACAGGGGCCGAATCAGCCCCAGCATTTT. Translation: CASSRGQGPNQPQHF. The whole variable domain, filled in from reference TRBV28 and TRBJ1-5, reads DVKVTQSSRYLVKRTGEKVFLECVQDMDHENMFWYRQDPGLGLRLIYFSYDVKMKEKGDIPEGYSVSREKKERFSLILESASTNQTSMYLCASSRGQGPNQPQHFGDGTRLSIL.

Note on this clone: The junction departs from the called germline gene at one end, perhaps through a read error. The chain combines TRBV7-7 with TRBJ2-3, with D tentatively TRBD1 (6 bases). Germline lookup yields CDR1 SSHAT and CDR2 FNYEAQ (reference sequence). The CDR3 runs 14 residues. The CDR3 DNA sequence: TGTGCTAGCAGCTTAACAGGGAGTACCGATACGCAGTATTTT. Translation: CASSLTGSTDTQYF.

The rearrangement joins TRBV5-1 to TRBJ2-3, with D possibly TRBD2 on 5 matching bases. Trimming pared 1 base from V and 6 bases from J, leaving 15 bases between. The V gene's germline CDR1 is SGHRS and CDR2 YFSETQ. This CDR3 has 15 residues. CDR3: CASSLRAGGSDTQYF. The CDR3 DNA sequence: TGCGCCAGCAGCTTGAGGGCCGGAGGTTCGGATACGCAGTATTTT.

The chain joins TRBV2 to TRBJ1-4; D call uncertain. Germline CDR1 and CDR2: SNHLY and FYNNEI. V gave up 7 bases and J gave up 4 bases, with 16 bases separating them. The CDR3 is 15 amino acids. The CDR3 DNA is TGTGCCAGCAAGCGCTCCATGTCTAATAATGAAAAACTGTTTTTT. It encodes CASKRSMSNNEKLFF.

The rearrangement links TRBV7-6 to TRBJ2-5, with 10 bases that match TRBD2. Trimming took 0 bases from V and 2 from J; bases not matched to a gene: 3. CDR3 length: 16 residues. The germline V gene encodes CDR1 SGHVS and CDR2 FNYEAQ. CDR3 in amino acids: CASSLAGSGGQETQYF. Written as DNA, the CDR3 is TGTGCCAGCAGCTTAGCGGGTAGCGGGGGGCAAGAGACCCAGTACTTC. The entire variable domain, with the rest obtained from reference TRBV7-6 and TRBJ2-5, is as follows: GAGVSQSPRYKVTKRGQDVALRCDPISGHVSLYWYRQALGQGPEFLTYFNYEAQQDKSGLPNDRFSAERPEGSISTLTIQRTEQRDSAMYRCASSLAGSGGQETQYFGPGTRLLVL.

J is TRBJ2-1 and V is TRBV7-2; 7 bases are a match to TRBD2. The CDR3 length is 15 residues. J gave up 7 bases and V 1 base, and 7 bases lay outside the gene matches. CDR1 SGHTA and CDR2 FQGNSA come from the germline V gene. The CDR3 sequence: CASSLDYARGNEQFF. DNA for the CDR3: TGTGCCAGCAGCTTAGATTACGCGCGGGGGAATGAGCAGTTCTTC.

The chain links TRBV13 to TRBJ2-7; 8 bases are a match to TRBD2. The CDR3 runs 13 residues. CDR1 is PRHDT, CDR2 FYEKMQ, per germline (reference sequence). The ends lost 5 bases at V and 2 bases at J; junction bases unmatched: 2. The CDR3 sequence is CASSPAGAYEQYF. As DNA, the CDR3 is TGTGCCAGCAGCCCAGCGGGGGCCTACGAGCAGTACTTC.

This chain uses TRBV19 with TRBJ1-4, with a weak D call TRBD1 (5 bases). There are 14 residues in the CDR3. The germline gives CDR1 LNHDA, CDR2 SQIVND (reference sequence). V was trimmed by 5 bases and J by 6 bases, leaving 13 bases between them. CDR3 in amino acids: CASSGQARDEKLFF. The CDR3 DNA follows: TGTGCCAGTAGTGGCCAGGCCAGGGATGAAAAACTGTTTTTT.

The chain recombines TRBV7-6 with TRBJ2-3; D may be TRBD1 (5 bases). The germline V gene has CDR1 SGHVS and CDR2 FNYEAQ. The CDR3 covers 15 residues. V gave up 3 bases and J gave up 2 bases, with 12 bases separating them. CDR3 bases: TGTGCCAGCAGCTTGGGCAGGGATCACACAGATACGCAGTATTTT. Encoded protein: CASSLGRDHTDTQYF.

The CDR3 region has the DNA TGTGCCAGCAGCCCGCGCTCCGGGACTAGCGGGAGCCTTTCCTACGAGCAGTACTTC. It specifies CASSPRSGTSGSLSYEQYF. The rearrangement uses TRBV5-5 and TRBJ2-7; 14 bases match TRBD2. The germline gives CDR1 SGHKS, CDR2 YYEKEE (reference sequence). The V and J ends lost 4 bases and 1 base, in that order; junction bases with no gene match: 13. CDR3 size: 19 residues.